This T cell receptor (beta chain) was recovered during a study of cytomegalovirus exposure and HLA in healthy donors. Study-level background: The 120 validation repertoires, a later analysis reported, used the same platform as the approximately 700 first-cohort repertoires. Study results and limitations: The dataset shows that most TCR sequences were rare, while some public TCRs occurred in many donors.

The V and J ends lost 4 bases and 4 bases, in that order; junction bases with no gene match: 8. The CDR3 runs 15 residues. Per the germline V gene, CDR1 is SGDLS and CDR2 is YYNGEE. Using immunoSEQ multiplex PCR, the repertoire was profiled, and TCRdb retains in-frame clones only, with some absent. The sample contains approximately 130,000 clones, around nine tenths of which appear only once. About this clone itself: Its target is not known.

The sample taken for sequencing was PBMCs. This chain links TRBV9 with TRBJ2-1; TRBD1 aligns across 7 bases. This clonotype originated in a woman aged 18-29 years in good health and CMV-seronegative. The CDR3 reads CASSPQGDKYNEQFF. The CDR3 DNA follows: TGTGCCAGCAGCCCCCAGGGGGACAAATACAATGAGCAGTTCTTC.